This T cell receptor beta chain was captured by sequencing in a study of shared clonotypes between healthy human individuals (dated by TCRdb to 2020 to 2022). Background on the whole study: A couple of women and three men aged 18 to 49 years were included in the cohort. Per donor, three plates each were used for CD4 naive and CD4 memory, two for CD8 naive, and one for CD8 memory. To increase sequencing depth and limit assay-specific biases, TCR repertoire library preparation and sequencing were carried out by different laboratories using diverse techniques. Leukapheresis yielded between about 0.85 and 9.5 billion PBMCs per donor. The study deeply sequenced blood TCR repertoires of about 5 healthy adults to estimate repertoire size and the extent of clonotype sharing between individuals.

With respect to this clone: The antigen it binds to is not known. No much larger clonotype is one base removed from it; base qualities were not supplied.

The donors were healthy, HIV-negative adults who had no recently reported acute infections or vaccinations. All donors were Caucasian adults living in Nashville, Tennessee, USA. Magnetic negative selection was used to enrich CD4+ T cells, after which naive cells were positively selected on CD45RA and the negative fraction became the memory subset. Blood was collected by leukapheresis, and PBMCs were isolated by Ficoll-Histopaque density gradient centrifugation and then cryopreserved in liquid nitrogen vapor phase. Analytical flow cytometry was used to check the purity and quantity of every magnetically sorted T cell population. Genomic DNA was isolated from each sorted fraction and quantified by UV absorbance on a Nanodrop 2000c. TCR CDR3 regions were amplified from genomic DNA by multiplex PCR using the deep immunoSEQ assay. For each cell subset, the extracted genomic DNA was distributed evenly across all wells of several immunoSEQ 96-well plates, and each plate served as one replicate. For sorted subsets, each replicate PCR was loaded with roughly 190 ng genomic DNA, equivalent to 25,000 to 35,000 T cell genomes. Purified libraries were quantified with a Qubit 3.0 fluorometer, sized on a Bioanalyzer 2100, and re-quantified with the KAPA Library Quantification kit. Every immunoSEQ 96-well plate was sequenced on a separate single-read 150-cycle Illumina NextSeq 550 flow cell. The authors' analysis ran thus. Because only junctional sequences without quality scores were contained in the immunoSEQ output, filtering matching that applied to full-length reads could not be performed. To assign V/J genes and CDR3, sequences were annotated against IMGT germline references using PyIR, a Python wrapper for IgBLAST v1.9. Any read was removed if the V/J assignment was weak (E-value above 1e-6), the CDR3 was missing, or the read contained stop codons, out-of-frame junctions, or ambiguous translated residues. A V3J clonotype was defined by an identical inferred V gene, J gene, and CDR3 amino acid sequence. To compute the percentage overlap between repertoires, the number of shared unique clonotypes was divided by the size of the smaller repertoire. Richness of each repertoire was evaluated using RTK rarefaction, the Chao1 estimator, and Recon v2.1 estimates of unobserved clonotypes. Generation probabilities for all TCRbeta clonotypes obtained by the gDNA method from a few donors were computed using OLGA. This is the immuneACCESS table as TCRdb keeps it, with only in-frame sequences that have V and J called. A part of the clones is gone; compared with another copy, unresolved V genes explain less than half, and the rest is unexplained. V and J calls and clone size are as listed in that table; D and trimming were resolved from the DNA. For this sample there are some 2,000,000 clones; over 85% appear just once. Clones ranked in the top ten supply 0.1% to 0.15% of the sample.

Study-level results and caveats: Naive subsets generally had larger estimated clonotype richness than memory subsets. Even with the large sequencing depth, rarefaction of the sorted-subset datasets indicated that sequencing was incomplete. Across a few donors, around 5.4% of naive CD4, approximately 3.6% of naive CD8, about 2% of memory CD4, and 0.4% of memory CD8 clonotypes were shared. The genetic and exposure-history diversity represented was limited by the small number of donors. Based on pairwise subsampling, the degree of clonotype sharing among donors was expected to be affected by sequencing depth. Compared with non-shared clonotypes, the clonotypes found in all four sorted-subset donors had higher generation probabilities. Only blood was sampled, and tissue TCR repertoires likely differ from those in blood.

Unmatched junction bases come to 5, with V trimmed by 1 base and J by 6 bases. Including cysteine and phenylalanine, the CDR3 has 15 amino acids. CDR3 DNA only is kept here, 45 bases in frame from base 1. The germline V gene gives CDR1 as SGHRS and CDR2 as YFSETQ. The sequenced material came from naive CD4+ T cells sorted from blood. Taken with the paper, the label for cell subset or site translates to: CD45RA+ positively selected. This TCR derives from a man in his late teens or twenties in good health. The rearrangement combines TRBV5-1 with TRBJ2-3, with 10 central nucleotides matching TRBD2. CDR3 sequence: CASSLPAGGPDTQYF. In nucleotide form, the sequence is TGCGCCAGCAGCTTGCCAGCGGGAGGGCCTGATACGCAGTATTTT.